The source of this TCR beta chain is a study of shared clonotypes between healthy human individuals. CD4+ cell separation produced CD45RA+ naive and CD45RA-negative memory subsets. An even split of each subset's genomic DNA across several immunoSEQ plates was performed. The authors' processing: Filtering of immunoSEQ junctional sequences could not match full-length read filtering. This table comes from immunoSEQ multiplex PCR, and its TCRdb copy is limited to in-frame clones, with some not included. V and J calls and clone size are as listed in that table; D and trimming were resolved from the DNA. The repertoire includes approximately 2.1 million clones, more than 80% of them detected once, and approximately 0.4% sits in the top ten. The CDR3 runs 14 residues. The V and J ends lost 6 bases and 1 base respectively, with 12 bases between them. The germline CDR1 and CDR2 sequences are KGHSH and LQKENI.

The sequence was obtained from a young man in good health. Some clones in this sample may be carry-over from other donors' samples. The chain employs TRBV18 and TRBJ1-1; TRBD1 is a possible D gene (5 bases). Sequenced: naive CD4+ T cells from PBMCs. Specified subset: CD45RA+ positively selected. This chain's CDR3 is CASSYGGPNTEAFF. The CDR3 region has the DNA TGTGCCAGCTCCTACGGGGGACCGAACACTGAAGCTTTCTTT. The variable domain in full, completed from reference TRBV18 and TRBJ1-1, reads NAGVMQNPRHLVRRRGQEARLRCSPMKGHSHVYWYRQLPEEGLKFMVYLQKENIIDESGMPKERFSAEFPKEGPSILRIQQVVRGDSAAYFCASSYGGPNTEAFFGQGTRLTVV.